This is a list of T cell receptor beta chains from one sample in a study of T cells in narcolepsy. Method: immunoSEQ multiplex PCR; TCRdb's copy keeps in-frame clones and lacks some. There are over 15,000 clones in the sample; around 86% occur only once, and around 37% lies in the top ten. The sequencing input was memory (CD45RA-) CD4+ T cells from blood. The receptors come from a human donor in good health. Both conserved end residues are part of each CDR3.

v_gene: TRBV19; CDR3aa: CASSTAGGGTQYF
v_gene: TRBV5-1; CDR3aa: CASSHGTGASGANVLTF
v_gene: TRBV12-5; CDR3aa: CASGLVHDGRPANTGELFF
v_gene: TRBV4-1; CDR3aa: CASSQSLGGWYEQYF
v_gene: TRBV25-1; CDR3aa: CASGSRFTEAFF
v_gene: TRBV20-1; CDR3aa: CSASGNTEAFF
v_gene: TRBV27; CDR3aa: CASSPQWGETQYF
v_gene: TRBV9; CDR3aa: CASSPRGEVNNEQFF
v_gene: TRBV18; CDR3aa: CASSPTGETEAFF
v_gene: TRBV18; CDR3aa: CASSLGQGPGYGYTF
v_gene: TRBV30; CDR3aa: CAWSDRGDQPQHF